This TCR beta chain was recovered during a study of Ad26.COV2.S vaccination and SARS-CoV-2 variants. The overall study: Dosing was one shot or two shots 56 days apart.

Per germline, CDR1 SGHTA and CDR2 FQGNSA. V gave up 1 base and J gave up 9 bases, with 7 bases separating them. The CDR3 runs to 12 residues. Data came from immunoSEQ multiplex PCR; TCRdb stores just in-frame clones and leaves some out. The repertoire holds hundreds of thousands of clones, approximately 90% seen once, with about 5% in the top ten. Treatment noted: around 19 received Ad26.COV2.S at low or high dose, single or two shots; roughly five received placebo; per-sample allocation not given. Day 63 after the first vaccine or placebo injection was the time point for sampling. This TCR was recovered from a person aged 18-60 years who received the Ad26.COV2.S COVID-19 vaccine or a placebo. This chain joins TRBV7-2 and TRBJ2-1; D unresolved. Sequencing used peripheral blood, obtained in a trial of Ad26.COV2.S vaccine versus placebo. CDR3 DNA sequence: TGTGCCAGCAGCTTAGGAATGGGTGAGCAGTTCTTC. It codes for CASSLGMGEQFF.